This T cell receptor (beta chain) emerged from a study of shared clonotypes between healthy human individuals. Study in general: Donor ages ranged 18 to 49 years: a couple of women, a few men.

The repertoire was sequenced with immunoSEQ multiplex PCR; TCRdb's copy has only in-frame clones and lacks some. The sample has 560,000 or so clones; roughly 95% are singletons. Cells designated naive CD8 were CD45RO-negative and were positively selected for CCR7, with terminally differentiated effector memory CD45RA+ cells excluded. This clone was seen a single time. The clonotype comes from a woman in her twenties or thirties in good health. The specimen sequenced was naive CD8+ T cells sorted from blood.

CDR3 protein: CATSTRLAGDYEQFF. CDR3 DNA: TGTGCCACCAGCACAAGACTAGCGGGAGATTATGAGCAGTTCTTC. The chain carries TRBV15 and TRBJ2-1, with 12 nucleotides matching TRBD2. The CDR3 contains 15 residues. Unmatched junction bases numbered 6, after V lost 4 bases and J lost 8 bases. Germline CDR1 LNHNV, CDR2 YYDKDF (reference sequence).